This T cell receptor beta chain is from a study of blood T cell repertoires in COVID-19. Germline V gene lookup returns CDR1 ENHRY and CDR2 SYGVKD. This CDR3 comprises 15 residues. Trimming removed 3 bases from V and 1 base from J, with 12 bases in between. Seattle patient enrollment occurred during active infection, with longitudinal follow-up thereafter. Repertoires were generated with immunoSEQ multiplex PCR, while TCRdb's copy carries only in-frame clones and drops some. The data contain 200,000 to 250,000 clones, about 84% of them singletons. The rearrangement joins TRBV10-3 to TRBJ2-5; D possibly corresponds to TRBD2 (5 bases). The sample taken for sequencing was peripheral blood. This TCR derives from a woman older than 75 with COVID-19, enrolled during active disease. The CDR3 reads CAISDLGRGQETQYF. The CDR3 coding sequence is TGTGCCATCAGTGACCTCGGACGGGGCCAAGAGACCCAGTACTTC.